This T cell receptor beta chain emerged from a study of blood T cell repertoires in COVID-19. Study information: The origin of the acute and convalescent COVID-19 samples was the United States, Italy and Spain. Sources were T cells, B-cell-depleted T cells, or PBMCs; the material itself was cDNA or gDNA.

As originally analysed: By means of reference gene primer amplification, nucleated cell counts were estimated. TCRdb's copy holds only in-frame clones and misses some; the assay was immunoSEQ multiplex PCR. V and J calls and clone size are copied from that table; D and trimming were computed from the DNA. The repertoire has around 39,000 clones, approximately 88% of them found once; the top ten carry 7.5% to 10%. This clone came up a few times. This CDR3 contains 13 residues. Germline CDR1 reads LNHDA; CDR2 reads SQIVND (reference sequence). Germline trimming cut 8 bases from V and 9 bases from J; bases unmatched to any gene: 11.

The chain links TRBV19 to TRBJ2-7, with 9 bases identical to TRBD2. The origin of this receptor is a human donor in a cohort sampled during active COVID-19. Sequencing was performed on peripheral blood. The CDR3 bases are TGTGCCAGTGGGGAGCGGGAGGCCCTACGGCAGTACTTC. It codes for CASGEREALRQYF.